What follows is one TCR beta chain and its context. Between the trimmed V and J ends, which lost 3 bases and 2 bases, there was a span of 8 bases. The CDR3 sequence is 13 residues long. Germline-derived CDR1 and CDR2 are MNHEY and SVGAGI. This table comes from immunoSEQ multiplex PCR, and its TCRdb copy is limited to in-frame clones, with some not included. The sample includes over 350,000 clones, around 89% of them seen just once. This record belongs to a study of blood T cell repertoires in COVID-19. This sequence was found in a woman aged 30 to 39 with acute COVID-19. The sample consisted of PBMCs or T cells enriched from blood (not recorded which). The chain carries TRBV6-5 and TRBJ2-7; D uncertain. The CDR3 DNA is TGTGCCAGCAGTTATCCCACAGCCTACGAGCAGTACTTC. This gives the protein CASSYPTAYEQYF.